The sequence of this TCR beta chain was determined in a study of shared clonotypes between healthy human individuals. The junction had 9 bases not matched to a gene; V was cut back by 5 bases and J by 0 bases. The CDR3 sequence is 17 residues long. Per germline, CDR1 SGHAT and CDR2 FQNNGV. Sequencing was at deep level. This table comes from immunoSEQ multiplex PCR, and its TCRdb copy is limited to in-frame clones, with some not included. The sample contains roughly 86,000 clones, around 68% of which appear only once. The sequenced sample consisted of memory CD8+ T cells sorted from blood. Noted subset: CD45RO+ cells pooled with CCR7-negative TemRA cells. The chain has TRBV11-2 and TRBJ2-4; 8 positions match TRBD1. The source is a man aged 25-45 years in good health. This CDR3 reads CASSTQGAGIAKNIQYF. The CDR3 DNA is TGTGCCAGCAGCACCCAGGGGGCTGGTATAGCCAAAAACATTCAGTACTTC.